This TCR beta chain was recovered during a study of cytomegalovirus exposure and HLA in healthy donors. This clone has a single count. The target antigen is unknown. Healthy donors of bone marrow made up the group. Whole-study findings and limits: Across HLA loci, a later analysis found differing TCR association rates, with DRB1 most and HLA-C fewest.

The PCR employed 60 Vbeta primers together with 13 Jbeta primers. The assay was immunoSEQ multiplex PCR, and TCRdb's table has in-frame clones only and misses some. The table has 150,000 to 200,000 clones, around 77% seen once. This TCR derives from a man younger than 40 in good health and CMV-seronegative. The sequenced sample consisted of PBMCs.

Written as DNA, the CDR3 is TGTGCCAGCAGCCCAATAGGACAGCTAAATTCACCCCTCCACTTT. Encoded protein: CASSPIGQLNSPLHF. The rearrangement links TRBV6-5 to TRBJ1-6; possibly TRBD1 for D (6 bases). Deletions cut 6 bases from V and 7 bases from J, with 16 bases between. In germline, CDR1 is MNHEY, CDR2 SVGAGI. CDR3 length equals 15 residues.